A selection of T cell receptor beta chains follows, all from one sample in a study of technical replicates of blood from several donors. Clones were read by immunoSEQ multiplex PCR, and TCRdb kept only the in-frame ones, dropping some. The table lists roughly 52,000 clones, 90% to 95% of them singletons. The sequenced sample was PBMCs. The receptors shown here come from a human donor in good health. Some clones in this sample may be carry-over from other donors' samples. CDR3s include the opening cysteine and the closing phenylalanine or tryptophan. A D gene is named only where the DNA matches it firmly. Not all rows give a size; the values are once, few, many and, for expanded clones, a class.

CASSIVQGALYGYTF	TGTGCCAGTAGTATAGTTCAGGGGGCCTTGTACGGCTACACCTTC	TRBV19	TRBD1	once	TRBJ1-2
CATFRRGTNYGYTF	TGTGCCACATTCCGGAGGGGCACGAACTATGGCTACACCTTC	TRBV10-3	NA	NA	TRBJ1-2
CAWGGGWETQYF	TGTGCCTGGGGAGGTGGATGGGAGACCCAGTACTTC	TRBV30	NA	NA	TRBJ2-5
CASSLTGHRTDTQYF	TGCGCCAGCAGCTTGACCGGACACCGCACAGATACGCAGTATTTT	TRBV5-1	NA	NA	TRBJ2-3
CSVAGGGKTQYF	TGCAGCGTTGCAGGGGGCGGGAAGACCCAGTACTTC	TRBV29-1	TRBD1	once	TRBJ2-5
CASSTTSGANSYNEQFF	TGTGCCAGCAGCACGACTAGCGGGGCGAACTCCTACAATGAGCAGTTCTTC	TRBV7-8	TRBD2	NA	TRBJ2-1
CASSLAQGSVDTQYF	TGTGCCAGCAGCTTAGCACAGGGGTCCGTAGATACGCAGTATTTT	TRBV7-9	TRBD1	NA	TRBJ2-3
CASSFRTGRHYGYTF	TGTGCCAGCAGCTTTCGGACAGGGAGACACTATGGCTACACCTTC	TRBV5-6	TRBD1	NA	TRBJ1-2
CASSEVESGTEAFF	TGTGCCAGCAGTGAAGTAGAGAGCGGCACTGAAGCTTTCTTT	TRBV6-1	NA	NA	TRBJ1-1
CASSRQGLGTEAFF	TGTGCCAGCAGTCGACAGGGGTTAGGCACTGAAGCTTTCTTT	TRBV28	TRBD1	NA	TRBJ1-1
CASSIAGGGGISPLHF	TGTGCCAGTAGTATAGCCGGCGGCGGGGGAATTTCACCCCTCCACTTT	TRBV19	NA	NA	TRBJ1-6
CASSLQLAGGAYEQYF	TGTGCCAGTAGTCTACAGCTAGCGGGAGGAGCCTACGAGCAGTACTTC	TRBV19	TRBD2	NA	TRBJ2-7
CASSPRGREGRYEQYF	TGTGCCAGCAGCCCACGGGGGCGGGAGGGGAGGTACGAGCAGTACTTC	TRBV7-8	TRBD2	NA	TRBJ2-7
CASSLSGGGAWNEQFF	TGTGCCAGCAGCTTAAGTGGCGGGGGGGCGTGGAATGAGCAGTTCTTC	TRBV11-2	TRBD2	NA	TRBJ2-1
CASSSGGLRPYEQYF	TGTGCCAGCAGCTCCGGGGGACTACGGCCCTACGAGCAGTACTTC	TRBV6-1	TRBD2	NA	TRBJ2-7
CSVVRTGTTEAFF	TGCAGCGTTGTTCGGACAGGGACCACTGAAGCTTTCTTT	TRBV29-1	TRBD1	NA	TRBJ1-1
CASSSDSVRAEAFF	TGTGCCAGCAGCTCTGATTCCGTTCGCGCTGAAGCTTTCTTT	TRBV7-6	NA	NA	TRBJ1-1
CASSIGAGVGPGELFF	TGTGCCAGTAGTATAGGTGCGGGAGTGGGGCCCGGGGAGCTGTTTTTT	TRBV19	TRBD2	NA	TRBJ2-2